These T cell receptor beta chains were read from a single sample in a study of PD-1 blockade in classical Hodgkin lymphoma. Here immunoSEQ multiplex PCR was the method, and the copy in TCRdb shows in-frame clones only, minus some. The table lists about 46,000 clones, around 70% of them singletons. The sequencing here drew on peripheral blood mononuclear cells (PBMCs), taken at baseline. These receptors were obtained from a human donor with classical Hodgkin lymphoma. CDR3s include the opening cysteine and the closing phenylalanine or tryptophan. Each record gives: V gene, J gene, clone size, D gene, CDR3 DNA, CDR3 protein. The D gene is left open where the match is weak. Rows give clone size only sometimes, using once, few, many, or a class for an expanded clone.

v_call: TRBV19; j_call: TRBJ1-1; clone_size: NA; d_call: TRBD1; cdr3_nt: TGTGCCAGTAGCAATACAGGGGAGCTGGCGTTAGGGACTGAAGCTTTCTTT; cdr3_aa: CASSNTGELALGTEAFF
v_call: TRBV4-1; j_call: TRBJ1-1; clone_size: NA; d_call: NA; cdr3_nt: TGCGCCAGCAGCCTTCGAATCCTTGGGGACACTGAAGCTTTCTTT; cdr3_aa: CASSLRILGDTEAFF
v_call: TRBV10-2; j_call: TRBJ1-4; clone_size: NA; d_call: NA; cdr3_nt: TGCGCCAGCAGTTTGACAGAGGCCGAAAAACTGTTTTTT; cdr3_aa: CASSLTEAEKLFF
v_call: TRBV5-1; j_call: TRBJ1-2; clone_size: NA; d_call: NA; cdr3_nt: TGCGCCAGCAGCCTCCTCGAAGGGGTCGGCTACACCTTC; cdr3_aa: CASSLLEGVGYTF
v_call: TRBV6-1; j_call: TRBJ2-3; clone_size: NA; d_call: TRBD1; cdr3_nt: TGTGCCACCGGACAGGGCGGCACAGATACGCAGTATTTT; cdr3_aa: CATGQGGTDTQYF
v_call: TRBV6-5; j_call: TRBJ1-2; clone_size: NA; d_call: NA; cdr3_nt: TGTGCCAGCAGCTGGGGGCCCTATGGCTACACCTTC; cdr3_aa: CASSWGPYGYTF
v_call: TRBV28; j_call: TRBJ2-1; clone_size: NA; d_call: NA; cdr3_nt: TGTGCCAGCGGAGGGTCGGATAGCTCCTACAATGAGCAGTTCTTC; cdr3_aa: CASGGSDSSYNEQFF
v_call: TRBV7-8; j_call: TRBJ2-1; clone_size: NA; d_call: TRBD2; cdr3_nt: TGTGCCAGCAGCCCCCGGGCGGGGGGCGCCTACAATGAGCAGTTCTTC; cdr3_aa: CASSPRAGGAYNEQFF
v_call: TRBV5-4; j_call: TRBJ2-1; clone_size: NA; d_call: NA; cdr3_nt: TGTGCCAGCAGCTTGGAGGTCTCGGAGGACGAGCAGTTCTTC; cdr3_aa: CASSLEVSEDEQFF
v_call: TRBV4-1; j_call: TRBJ2-7; clone_size: few; d_call: TRBD1; cdr3_nt: TGCGCCAGCAGCCAAGGGTCCCTAGGGACAGGGGTCGGCGAGCAGTACTTC; cdr3_aa: CASSQGSLGTGVGEQYF
v_call: TRBV2; j_call: TRBJ1-2; clone_size: NA; d_call: TRBD1; cdr3_nt: TGTGCCAGCAGTTTACAGGGGGGCTATGGCTACACCTTC; cdr3_aa: CASSLQGGYGYTF
v_call: TRBV7-6; j_call: TRBJ2-1; clone_size: NA; d_call: TRBD2; cdr3_nt: TGTGCCAGCAGCTTACGGGGGGGAGTACGCAATGAGCAGTTCTTC; cdr3_aa: CASSLRGGVRNEQFF
v_call: TRBV5-1; j_call: TRBJ2-1; clone_size: few; d_call: TRBD1; cdr3_nt: TGCGCCAGCAGCTTGGGACAGGGGGCCTACAATGAGCAGTTCTTC; cdr3_aa: CASSLGQGAYNEQFF
v_call: TRBV2; j_call: TRBJ1-2; clone_size: NA; d_call: NA; cdr3_nt: TGTGCCAGCAGTGACTCGAACCGGGGCCCTTCTATCTATGGCTACACCTTC; cdr3_aa: CASSDSNRGPSIYGYTF
v_call: TRBV7-9; j_call: TRBJ2-2; clone_size: NA; d_call: NA; cdr3_nt: TGTGCCAGCAGCTTATTCACAGGGAATTTTGCCGGGGAGCTGTTTTTT; cdr3_aa: CASSLFTGNFAGELFF
v_call: TRBV25-1; j_call: TRBJ1-3; clone_size: NA; d_call: NA; cdr3_nt: TGTGCCAGCAGTGATAGGTTCGGGGGCTCTGGAAACACCATATATTTT; cdr3_aa: CASSDRFGGSGNTIYF